This T cell receptor beta chain was sequenced during a study of blood T cell repertoires in COVID-19. With respect to this clone: Other nucleotide sequences from this sample produce the same CDR3.

The data were produced by immunoSEQ multiplex PCR, yet TCRdb's version contains in-frame clones alone and is incomplete. The table shows under 65,000 clones, with roughly 90% occurring only once. The clonotype originates from a human donor in a cohort sampled during active COVID-19. The sample taken for sequencing was peripheral blood.

CDR3: CASSRGYEQYF. In DNA, the CDR3 is TGTGCCAGCAGCCGGGGGTACGAGCAGTACTTC. This chain connects TRBV11-2 to TRBJ2-7; tentative D call: TRBD2 (6 bases). Between the trimmed V and J ends, which lost 5 bases and 4 bases, there was a span of 6 bases. CDR3 size: 11 residues. CDR1 is SGHAT, CDR2 FQNNGV, per germline. Using reference TRBV11-2 and TRBJ2-7 for the parts outside the CDR3, the full variable domain is EAGVAQSPRYKIIEKRQSVAFWCNPISGHATLYWYQQILGQGPKLLIQFQNNGVVDDSQLPKDRFSAERLKGVDSTLKIQPAKLEDSAVYLCASSRGYEQYFGPGTRLTVT.